The 30 T cell receptor beta chains presented below share a single source sample, sequenced in a study of blood T cell repertoires in COVID-19. Sequencing was performed with immunoSEQ multiplex PCR; in TCRdb, only in-frame clones are kept and a portion is missing. The sample has under 200,000 clones, 85% seen once. Source material: peripheral blood. All receptors come from a woman of 80 years or more with acute or convalescent COVID-19.

This clone has only one observation. This chain connects TRBV5-6 to TRBJ1-6; possibly TRBD1 for D (5 bases). Trimming left V 7 bases short and J 0 bases short, with 14 bases between. The CDR3 length is 16 residues. Germline V gene data show CDR1 as SGHDT and CDR2 as YYEEEE. The CDR3 reads CASGGTASSYNSPLHF. Written as DNA, the CDR3 is TGTGCCAGCGGAGGGACGGCTAGCTCCTATAATTCACCCCTCCACTTT.

The chain couples TRBV4-3 to TRBJ1-3; weak D call: TRBD1 (6 bases). Germline V gene data show CDR1 as LGHNA and CDR2 as YSLEER. V gave up 3 bases and J gave up 0 bases, with 12 bases separating them. CDR3 length: 16 amino acids. CDR3 sequence: CASSQYTGPSGNTIYF. CDR3 bases: TGCGCCAGCAGCCAGTACACAGGGCCCTCTGGAAACACCATATATTTT.

The chain recombines TRBV6-2 or TRBV6-3 with TRBJ1-2; tentatively, D is TRBD1 (5 bases). The CDR3 is made up of 14 amino acids. Germline V lookup: CDR1 MNHEY, CDR2 SVGEGT. Between the trimmed V and J ends, which lost 5 bases and 6 bases, there was a span of 16 bases. This CDR3 is CASSLSLRVNGYTF. The CDR3 DNA reads TGTGCCAGCAGTCTCAGTCTCAGGGTTAATGGCTACACCTTC.

This clone was seen a few times. The chain uses TRBV18 and TRBJ1-2; D not resolved. Trimming removed 1 base at V and 8 bases at J, with 11 bases between. The length of the CDR3 is 13 residues. CDR1 is KGHSH, CDR2 LQKENI, per germline. CDR3 residues: CASSPLEEKGYTF. The CDR3 coding sequence is TGTGCCAGCTCACCACTAGAAGAAAAGGGCTACACCTTC. The variable domain in full, with the rest retrieved from reference TRBV18 and TRBJ1-2, is NAGVMQNPRHLVRRRGQEARLRCSPMKGHSHVYWYRQLPEEGLKFMVYLQKENIIDESGMPKERFSAEFPKEGPSILRIQQVVRGDSAAYFCASSPLEEKGYTFGSGTRLTVV.

The table lists this clone with a count of one. The chain couples TRBV29-1 to TRBJ1-2; D unresolved. Deletions cut 4 bases from V and 5 bases from J, with 17 bases between. This CDR3 has 14 residues. CDR1 and CDR2 (germline): SQVTM, ANQGSEA. For the CDR3, the DNA is TGCAGCGTTGGTGCTACAAATTCGGGATATGGCTACACCTTC. Amino acid sequence: CSVGATNSGYGYTF.

The CDR3 here is CAWSIRDRGYEQYF. For the CDR3, the DNA is TGTGCCTGGAGTATTCGGGACAGGGGCTACGAGCAGTACTTC. This chain joins TRBV30 and TRBJ2-7, with 10 bases lining up with TRBD1. V lost 2 bases to trimming and J lost 3 bases; unmatched junction nucleotides: 4. The CDR3 consists of 14 residues. The germline V gene has CDR1 GTSNPN and CDR2 SVGIG (reference sequence).

This sequence joins TRBV25-1 and TRBJ1-2; maybe TRBD1 (6 bases). Germline CDR1 and CDR2: MGHDK and SYGVNS. This CDR3 spans 15 amino acids. Deletions cut 2 bases from V and 6 bases from J, with 16 bases between. The CDR3 sequence is CASSEQGGRLDGYTF. The DNA of the CDR3 is TGTGCCAGCAGTGAACAAGGGGGACGACTGGATGGCTACACCTTC.

The chain has TRBV9 and TRBJ2-1, with 8 bases matching TRBD2. The V and J ends lost 0 bases and 7 bases, in that order; junction bases with no gene match: 9. The germline V gene encodes CDR1 SGDLS and CDR2 YYNGEE. This CDR3 has 16 residues. The CDR3 DNA follows: TGTGCCAGCAGCGTAGAGACGGGAGGGGCTGGGAATGAGCAGTTCTTC. Translated: CASSVETGGAGNEQFF.

V gene TRBV30 combines with J gene TRBJ2-4; 7 nucleotides agree with TRBD2. Germline V lookup: CDR1 GTSNPN, CDR2 SVGIG (reference sequence). CDR3 length: 15 amino acids. V shed 3 bases, J shed 9 bases, and the junction held 14 bases outside the gene matches. In DNA form, the CDR3 reads TGTGCCTGGAGCCCTCTCGGACCGGGGGGAACCATTCAGTACTTC. Its translation is CAWSPLGPGGTIQYF.

V gene TRBV10-3 combines with J gene TRBJ2-7; 7 nucleotides align to TRBD2. After removal of 5 bases from V and 2 bases from J, the junction contained 6 bases not matched to a gene. The CDR3 totals 14 residues. The germline gives CDR1 ENHRY, CDR2 SYGVKD. CDR3 DNA: TGTGCCATCAGTCCAACTAGCGACGCCTACGAGCAGTACTTC. Translating it yields CAISPTSDAYEQYF.

The chain is built from TRBV2 and TRBJ2-3; D unresolved. The germline gives CDR1 SNHLY, CDR2 FYNNEI. Trimming stripped 6 bases from V and 8 bases from J, with 9 bases between. The CDR3 has 11 amino acids. The CDR3 DNA reads TGTGCCAGCAGCCTTGGAGTTACGCAGTATTTT. Translated, it gives CASSLGVTQYF.

The chain is built from TRBV24-1 and TRBJ1-5, with TRBD1 matching over 7 bases. The CDR3 totals 16 residues. Looked up from germline, CDR1 is KGHDR and CDR2 is SFDVKD. V trimming: 0 bases; J trimming: 6 bases; junction bases outside the gene matches: 7. As DNA, the CDR3 is TGTGCCACCAGTGATTTGCGCGCAGGGGGTAGTCAGCCCCAGCATTTT. It specifies CATSDLRAGGSQPQHF.

The chain is built from TRBV6-1 and TRBJ1-2; D is ambiguous. V was cut by 1 base and J by 4 bases, with 13 bases left in between. The germline CDR1 and CDR2 sequences are MNHNS and SASEGT. The CDR3 has 15 residues. The CDR3 spells CASSEGLPEIYGYTF. In DNA, the CDR3 is TGTGCCAGCAGTGAAGGACTCCCCGAGATCTATGGCTACACCTTC.

The chain carries TRBV7-3 and TRBJ2-2; D might be TRBD2 (5 bases). This CDR3 contains 14 residues. The germline V gene has CDR1 SGHTA and CDR2 FQGTGA. Trimming took 5 bases from V and 0 from J, leaving 7 bases between them. CDR3 DNA: TGTGCCAGCAGCCAACTAGCGAACACCGGGGAGCTGTTTTTT. This gives the protein CASSQLANTGELFF. Full variable domain (remainder filled in from reference TRBV7-3 and TRBJ2-2): GAGVSQTPSNKVTEKGKYVELRCDPISGHTALYWYRQSLGQGPEFLIYFQGTGAADDSGLPNDRFFAVRPEGSVSTLKIQRTERGDSAVYLCASSQLANTGELFFGEGSRLTVL.

V is TRBV28 and J is TRBJ2-7, with TRBD2 as a possible D gene (8 bases). The CDR3 runs to 16 residues. The germline V gene has CDR1 MDHEN and CDR2 SYDVKM. The ends were cut back, 4 bases at V and 3 bases at J, with 19 bases in the middle. This CDR3 reads CASSSTGGGADYEQYF. DNA for the CDR3: TGTGCCAGCAGTTCCACGGGAGGGGGCGCGGACTACGAGCAGTACTTC.

The chain is built from TRBV7-2 and TRBJ2-6; 10 bases align to TRBD2. Trimming cost V 2 bases and J 2 bases; bases outside gene matches: 3. Germline CDR1 is SGHTA and CDR2 is FQGNSA. This CDR3 contains 17 residues. This CDR3 reads CASSLTSGNAGANVLTF. The DNA of the CDR3 is TGTGCCAGCAGCTTAACTAGCGGGAACGCTGGGGCCAACGTCCTGACTTTC.

The V gene is TRBV29-1, the J gene TRBJ2-2; 8 nucleotides align to TRBD1. With 7 bases clipped from V and 7 bases from J, the junction kept 8 bases outside the gene matches. Germline V gives CDR1 SQVTM, CDR2 ANQGSEA. CDR3 length equals 13 residues. Here the CDR3 reads CSADRGVGGELFF. DNA of the CDR3: TGCAGCGCTGACAGGGGAGTTGGCGGGGAGCTGTTTTTT.

This chain uses TRBV9 with TRBJ1-1; the D gene is possibly TRBD1 (6 bases). The CDR3 has 14 residues. V lost 4 bases to trimming and J lost 2 bases, with 12 bases between them. The germline V gene has CDR1 SGDLS and CDR2 YYNGEE. The CDR3 is CASSPVGANTEAFF. In DNA form, the CDR3 reads TGTGCCAGCAGCCCCGTGGGGGCCAACACTGAAGCTTTCTTT.

This clone was counted a single time. This chain connects TRBV21-1 to TRBJ2-7; the table's D gene call, TRBD1, was not cross checked with the DNA. TRBV21-1 is a known pseudogene. The CDR3 contains 15 residues. DNA of the CDR3: TGTGCCAGCAGCAACCCGGGACAGGGGTTGAGGGAGCAGTACTTC. Translating gives CASSNPGQGLREQYF.

This chain connects TRBV4-1 to TRBJ1-5; D is uncertain. Trimming took off 4 bases at V and 5 bases at J, with 15 bases between the two ends. Germline CDR1 and CDR2: MGHRA and YSYEKL. The CDR3 contains 15 residues. The CDR3 coding sequence is TGCGCCAGCAGCCTTCGGTGGGAGGATTATCAGCCCCAGCATTTT. Translated, it gives CASSLRWEDYQPQHF.

This rearrangement joins TRBV3-1 (or the pseudogene TRBV3-2) to TRBJ1-6; D is unresolved. V lost 3 bases to trimming and J lost 7 bases, with 13 bases between them. The length of the CDR3 is 15 residues. CDR1 is LGHDT, CDR2 YNNKEL, per germline (reference sequence). Here the CDR3 DNA reads TGTGCCAGCAGCCAGTTACTAGGAGGGAATTCACCCCTCCACTTT. Its translation is CASSQLLGGNSPLHF.

The CDR3 is CAISGDRAGGYTF. CDR3 bases: TGTGCCATCAGTGGAGACAGGGCTGGTGGCTACACCTTC. The chain has TRBV10-3 and TRBJ1-2, with 7 bases matching TRBD1. J was trimmed by 7 bases and V by 4 bases; bases with no gene match: 6. There are 13 residues in the CDR3. The germline gives CDR1 ENHRY, CDR2 SYGVKD.

About this clone: The junction and the germline gene differ at one end; a read error may be behind it. CDR3 sequence: CARSFGTANEKLFF. The CDR3 bases are TGTGCCAGGAGTTTCGGGACAGCTAATGAAAAACTGTTTTTT. The V call is TRBV28, the J call TRBJ1-4; 7 nucleotides agree with TRBD1. The CDR3 is 14 residues long. CDR1 and CDR2 from the germline V gene are MDHEN and SYDVKM.

The chain carries TRBV25-1 and TRBJ1-3; 8 bases agree with TRBD1. Germline CDR1 reads MGHDK; CDR2 reads SYGVNS. The CDR3 loop spans 15 amino acids. The V gene end was trimmed by 5 bases and the J gene end by 4 bases; junction bases not matched to a gene: 7. This CDR3 reads CASSHTGGLGNTIYF. The CDR3 nucleotides read TGTGCCAGCAGTCACACAGGGGGATTAGGAAACACCATATATTTT.

This chain uses TRBV5-1 with TRBJ2-1; tentative D call: TRBD1 (5 bases). Germline V gene data show CDR1 as SGHRS and CDR2 as YFSETQ. The CDR3 contains 14 residues. V was shortened by 3 bases and J by 3 bases, with 10 bases between the two germline ends. The CDR3 coding sequence is TGCGCCAGCAGCTATCAGGGATTCTACAATGAGCAGTTCTTC. Amino acids: CASSYQGFYNEQFF.

The rearrangement joins TRBV7-2 to TRBJ1-3; 9 bases agree with TRBD1. This CDR3 is built from 17 residues. V was clipped by 3 bases and J by 0 bases; unmatched bases: 6. CDR1 SGHTA and CDR2 FQGNSA come from the germline V gene. Here the CDR3 DNA reads TGTGCCAGCAGCTTGGGACAGGGCCCGTCCTCTGGAAACACCATATATTTT. Residues: CASSLGQGPSSGNTIYF.

V and J are TRBV5-1 and TRBJ2-3; D ambiguous. V was pared by 0 bases and J by 4 bases, with 15 bases between. Per the germline V gene, CDR1 is SGHRS and CDR2 is YFSETQ. The CDR3 covers 16 residues. CDR3 protein: CASSLATQSSSDTQYF. The CDR3 DNA reads TGCGCCAGCAGCTTGGCCACTCAATCTTCCTCAGATACGCAGTATTTT.

This chain joins TRBV7-2 and TRBJ1-2; 7 positions agree with TRBD1. The CDR3 is 15 residues long. The germline gives CDR1 SGHTA, CDR2 FQGNSA. Trimming at V came to 5 bases and at J to 0 bases, leaving 6 bases not matched to a gene. The CDR3 here is CASSLGTDANYGYTF. The CDR3 coding sequence is TGTGCCAGCAGCCTCGGGACAGACGCTAACTATGGCTACACCTTC.

J is TRBJ1-1 and V is TRBV29-1; 9 bases are shared with TRBD1. Germline V gene lookup returns CDR1 SQVTM and CDR2 ANQGSEA. There are 15 residues in the CDR3. J lost 3 bases, V lost 7 bases, and 12 bases had no gene match. CDR3 sequence (DNA): TGCAGCGCTAACAGGGGGCGCGGGGGGGACACTGAAGCTTTCTTT. Its protein product is CSANRGRGGDTEAFF.

The V gene is TRBV21-1, the J gene TRBJ1-1; TRBD1, the table's D call, lacks a check against the DNA. TRBV21-1 is annotated as a pseudogene. This CDR3 is 12 amino acids long. The CDR3 loop reads CARLIGAGEAFF. In DNA form, the CDR3 reads TGTGCCAGGCTAATCGGTGCAGGGGAAGCTTTCTTT.